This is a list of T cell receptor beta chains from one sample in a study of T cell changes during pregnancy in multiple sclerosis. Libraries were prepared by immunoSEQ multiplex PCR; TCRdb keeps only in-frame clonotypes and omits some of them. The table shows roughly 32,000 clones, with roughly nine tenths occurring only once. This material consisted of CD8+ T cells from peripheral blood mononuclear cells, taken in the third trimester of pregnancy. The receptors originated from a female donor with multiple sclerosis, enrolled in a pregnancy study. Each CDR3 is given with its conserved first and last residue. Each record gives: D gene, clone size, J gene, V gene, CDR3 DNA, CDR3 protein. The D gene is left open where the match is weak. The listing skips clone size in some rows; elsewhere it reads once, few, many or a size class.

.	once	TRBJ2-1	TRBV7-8	TGTGCCAGCAGCTTAGGCGATGAGCAGTTCTTC	CASSLGDEQFF
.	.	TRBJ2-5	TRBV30	TGTGCCTGGAGTCCAAATAGAGGGGAGACCCAGTACTTC	CAWSPNRGETQYF
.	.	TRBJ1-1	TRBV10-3	TGTGCCATCAGTGCTTCCCAGATGAACACTGAAGCTTTCTTT	CAISASQMNTEAFF
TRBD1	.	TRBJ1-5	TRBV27	TGTGCCAGCAGTCCCCGGGACAGGGGTACTCAGCCCCAGCATTTT	CASSPRDRGTQPQHF
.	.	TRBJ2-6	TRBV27	TGTGCCAGCAGTCTTCAGGGGCGGGCCAACGTCCTGACTTTC	CASSLQGRANVLTF
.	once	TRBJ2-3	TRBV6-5	TGTGCCAGCAGTTACTCCAGGGGGGCAGATACGCAGTATTTT	CASSYSRGADTQYF
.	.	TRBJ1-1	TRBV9	TGTGCCAGCAGCGTAAGACAGAACACTGAAGCTTTCTTT	CASSVRQNTEAFF
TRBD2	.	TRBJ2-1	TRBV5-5	TGTGCCAGCAGCTTGGAGGGGACTAGCGGCTACAATGAGCAGTTCTTC	CASSLEGTSGYNEQFF
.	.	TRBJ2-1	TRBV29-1	TGCAGCGTTGAACCCGGGACTTACTCCTACAATGAGCAGTTCTTC	CSVEPGTYSYNEQFF
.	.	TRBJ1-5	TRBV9	TGTGCCAGCAGCGTTGGGGGCGGTCAGCCCCAGCATTTT	CASSVGGGQPQHF
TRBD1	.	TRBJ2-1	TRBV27	TGTGCCAGCAGTCCCCAGCGAGGGGGCATCAACAATGAGCAGTTCTTC	CASSPQRGGINNEQFF
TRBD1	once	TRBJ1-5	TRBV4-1	TGCGCCAGCAGCCAATGGCAGGGGGTTAGCAATCAGCCCCAGCATTTT	CASSQWQGVSNQPQHF
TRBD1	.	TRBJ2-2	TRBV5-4	TGTGCCAGCAGTCCGGGACAGGGCAGAAGCGGGGAGCTGTTTTTT	CASSPGQGRSGELFF
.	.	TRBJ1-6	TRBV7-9	TGTGCCAGCAGAATGGGGGGGCAGGGAAATTCACCCCTCCACTTT	CASRMGGQGNSPLHF
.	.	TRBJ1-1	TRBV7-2	TGTGCCAGCAGCCAACAGGGTGGCCACACTGAAGCTTTCTTT	CASSQQGGHTEAFF
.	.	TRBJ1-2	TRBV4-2	TGTGCCAGCAGCCAAGATCTCTTGTCCAGGGAGGGTGGCTACACCTTC	CASSQDLLSREGGYTF
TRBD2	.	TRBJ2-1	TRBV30	TGTGCCTGGATTCCAGCTAGCGGATACTACAATGAGCAGTTCTTC	CAWIPASGYYNEQFF
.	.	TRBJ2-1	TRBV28	TGTGCCAGCAGAAGACTAGGACCTAATGAGCAGTTCTTC	CASRRLGPNEQFF
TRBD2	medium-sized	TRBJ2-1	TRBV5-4	TGTGCCAGCAGCTACAGCGGGAGCTACCACAATGAGCAGTTCTTC	CASSYSGSYHNEQFF
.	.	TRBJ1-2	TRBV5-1	TGCGCCAGCAGCTTGGATCCAGGGTCCGCTAGTGGCTACACCTTC	CASSLDPGSASGYTF
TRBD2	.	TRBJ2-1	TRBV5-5	TGTGCCAGCAGCCTAGGGCGGGGGGGCCCCCCCGTCAATGAGCAGTTCTTC	CASSLGRGGPPVNEQFF
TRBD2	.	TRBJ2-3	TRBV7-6	TGTGCCAGCAGCTTATCCCCCCCCAGGCGGGAGGGCCTAAATACGCAGTATTTT	CASSLSPPRREGLNTQYF
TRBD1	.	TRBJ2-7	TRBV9	TGTGCCAGCAGCGTAGGGCAGGGGGCGCAAGAGCAGTACTTC	CASSVGQGAQEQYF
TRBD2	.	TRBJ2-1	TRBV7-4	TGTGCCAGCAGCTTACTAGCGGGGAACAATGAGCAGTTCTTC	CASSLLAGNNEQFF
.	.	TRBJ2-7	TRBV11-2	TGTGCCAGCAGCTTAGGGACAGTGGGCGATTCCTACGAGCAGTACTTC	CASSLGTVGDSYEQYF
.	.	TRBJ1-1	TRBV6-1	TGTGCCAGCAGTTCCTCGGGGTCGGCTTTCTTT	CASSSSGSAFF
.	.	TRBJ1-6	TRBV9	TGTGCCAGCAGGGGTGGGGGCTACGGCTCACCCCTCCACTTT	CASRGGGYGSPLHF
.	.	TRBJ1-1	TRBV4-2	TGTGCCAGCAGCCATGGTTTCCGGACGGAGGAGGGAATGAACACTGAAGCTTTCTTT	CASSHGFRTEEGMNTEAFF